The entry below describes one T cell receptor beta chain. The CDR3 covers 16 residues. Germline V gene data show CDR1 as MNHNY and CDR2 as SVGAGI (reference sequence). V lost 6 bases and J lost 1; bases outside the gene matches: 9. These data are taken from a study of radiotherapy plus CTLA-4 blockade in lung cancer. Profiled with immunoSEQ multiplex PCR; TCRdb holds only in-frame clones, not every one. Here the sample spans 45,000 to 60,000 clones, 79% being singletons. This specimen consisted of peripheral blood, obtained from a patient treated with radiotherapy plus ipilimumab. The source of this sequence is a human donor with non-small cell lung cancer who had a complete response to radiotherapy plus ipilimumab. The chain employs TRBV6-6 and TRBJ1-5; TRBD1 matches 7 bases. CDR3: CASRSNDRESNQPQHF. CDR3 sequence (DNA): TGTGCCAGCAGATCAAACGACAGGGAAAGCAATCAGCCCCAGCATTTT.